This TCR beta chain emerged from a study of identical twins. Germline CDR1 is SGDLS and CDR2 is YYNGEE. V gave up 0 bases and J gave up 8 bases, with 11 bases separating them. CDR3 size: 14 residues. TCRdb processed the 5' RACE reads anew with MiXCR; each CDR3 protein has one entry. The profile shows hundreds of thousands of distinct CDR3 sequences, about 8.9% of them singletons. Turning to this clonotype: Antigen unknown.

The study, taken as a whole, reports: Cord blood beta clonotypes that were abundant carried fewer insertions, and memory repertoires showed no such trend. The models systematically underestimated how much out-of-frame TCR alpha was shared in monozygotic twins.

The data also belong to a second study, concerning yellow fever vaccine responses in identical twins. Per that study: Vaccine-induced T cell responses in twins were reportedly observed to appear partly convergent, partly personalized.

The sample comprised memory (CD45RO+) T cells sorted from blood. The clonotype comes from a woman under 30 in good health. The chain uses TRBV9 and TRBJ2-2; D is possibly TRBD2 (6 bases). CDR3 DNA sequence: TGTGCCAGCAGCGTAGTGTCGGGAGCTGGGGAGCTGTTTTTT. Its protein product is CASSVVSGAGELFF.